Described below is a single T cell receptor (beta chain) sequence and its context. TCRdb's table, derived via immunoSEQ multiplex PCR, lists solely in-frame clones and lacks some. The sample yields tens of thousands of clones, about 90% seen once. The sample belongs to a study of OX40 agonist ivuxolimab in advanced cancers. This sequence originates from an adult with an advanced solid tumor such as melanoma, head and neck, liver or kidney cancer. Here the sequenced sample was CD4+ or CD8+ T cells sorted from blood, taken in a trial of the OX40 agonist ivuxolimab.

The CDR3 loop is CASSSTGLGVAGELFF. The CDR3 DNA reads as TGTGCCAGCAGCAGCACAGGGCTCGGGGTGGCCGGGGAGCTGTTTTTT. The V gene is TRBV7-9, the J gene TRBJ2-2; possible D gene TRBD1, 6 bases. Deletions cut 5 bases from V and 6 bases from J, with 19 bases between. Germline lookup yields CDR1 SEHNR and CDR2 FQNEAQ (reference sequence). The CDR3 length is 16 residues.